The clone carrying this T cell receptor (beta chain) appeared a few times. Its antigen is not known. The sample comes from a study of blood T cells in healthy people across ages. Study in general: About one barcoded beta molecule per two T cells came from capture by template switching.

The V gene's germline CDR1 is SGHTS and CDR2 YDEGEE. Trimming pared 0 bases from V and 0 bases from J, leaving 18 bases between. This CDR3 comprises 18 residues. A sample-barcoded 5' primer and a J-beta primer mix were used in a second PCR of roughly 7 to 12 cycles. Template switching added a 12-random-nucleotide identifier to every cDNA molecule. TCRdb itself ran the 5' RACE reads through MiXCR, one entry per CDR3 protein. The data hold hundreds of thousands of distinct CDR3 sequences, with about 21% observed a single time. Study findings and constraints: Relative to aged donors, long-lived donors carried more naive CD4+ cells and displayed higher diversity. TCR beta diversity correlated strongly with naive T cell percentage.

Sample: blood. The chain carries TRBV5-8 and TRBJ2-5; perhaps TRBD1 as D (6 bases). This sequence originates from an older man in good health. CDR3 DNA: TGTGCCAGCAGCTTGGCCTTACTTTCGACAGGCGACCAAGAGACCCAGTACTTC. Its protein product is CASSLALLSTGDQETQYF.